This T cell receptor beta chain appears in the sequencing data of a study of cytomegalovirus exposure and HLA in healthy donors. Study details: Falling in the Caucasian-associated ancestry cluster were roughly 86% of under 500 genotyped donors.

The CDR3 is 15 amino acids. Germline loops: CDR1 MRHNA, CDR2 SNTAGT. The V gene end was trimmed by 0 bases and the J gene end by 9 bases; junction bases not matched to a gene: 5. The PCR ran on 60 Vbeta and 13 Jbeta primers. TCRdb keeps only in-frame clones here, not all; method: immunoSEQ multiplex PCR. The repertoire holds roughly 140,000 clones, with roughly four fifths as singletons. General study results and limits: Later, TCR association rates were found to vary by HLA locus, highest for DRB1 and lowest for HLA-C. Previous analysis showed most TCR beta V segments were productive about 90% or about 30% of the time. Most TCR sequences were rare, but some public TCRs occurred in many donors.

Notes on this clone: Its antigen is not known.

This receptor was identified in a man aged 25-40 years in good health and CMV-seropositive. The sequencing sample was made of PBMCs. V is TRBV6-4 and J is TRBJ1-4, with 9 nucleotides matching TRBD1. The DNA for the CDR3 is TGTGCCAGCAGTGACTCGGTGGGACAGGGACAAAAACTGTTTTTT. As protein: CASSDSVGQGQKLFF.